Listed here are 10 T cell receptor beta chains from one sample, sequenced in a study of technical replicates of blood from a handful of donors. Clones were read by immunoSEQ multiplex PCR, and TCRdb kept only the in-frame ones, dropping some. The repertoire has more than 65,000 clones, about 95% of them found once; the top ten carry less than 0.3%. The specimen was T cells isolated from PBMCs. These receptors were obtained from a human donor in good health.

The CDR3 region has the DNA TGTGCCAGCAGCCGGATAGGGGGACCTGTAGATACGCAGTATTTT. It encodes CASSRIGGPVDTQYF. The V call is TRBV7-3, the J call TRBJ2-3; a possible D gene is TRBD1 (6 bases). The length of the CDR3 is 15 residues. V was trimmed by 5 bases and J by 5 bases, leaving 17 bases between them. Germline CDR1 and CDR2: SGHTA and FQGTGA. Based on the CDR3 plus reference TRBV7-3 and TRBJ2-3, the full variable domain is GAGVSQTPSNKVTEKGKYVELRCDPISGHTALYWYRQSLGQGPEFLIYFQGTGAADDSGLPNDRFFAVRPEGSVSTLKIQRTERGDSAVYLCASSRIGGPVDTQYFGPGTRLTVL.

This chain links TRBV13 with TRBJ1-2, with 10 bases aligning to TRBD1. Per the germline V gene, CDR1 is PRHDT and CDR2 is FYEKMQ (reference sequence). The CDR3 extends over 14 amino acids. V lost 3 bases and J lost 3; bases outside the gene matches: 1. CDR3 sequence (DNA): TGTGCCAGCAGCTTGACAGGGGGCGACTATGGCTACACCTTC. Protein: CASSLTGGDYGYTF.

This CDR3 is CASSQPPGQGRGLYGYTF. The CDR3 coding sequence is TGCGCCAGCAGTCAACCCCCGGGACAGGGTAGGGGCCTCTATGGCTACACCTTC. The genes are TRBV4-1 and TRBJ1-2; 9 bases line up with TRBD1. After removal of 6 bases from V and 4 bases from J, the junction contained 18 bases not matched to a gene. The CDR3 contains 18 residues. From germline, CDR1 is MGHRA and CDR2 YSYEKL.

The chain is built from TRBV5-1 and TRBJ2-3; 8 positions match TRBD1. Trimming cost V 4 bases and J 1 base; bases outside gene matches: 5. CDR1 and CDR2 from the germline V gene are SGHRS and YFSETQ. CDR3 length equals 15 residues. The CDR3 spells CASSPMTGGTDTQYF. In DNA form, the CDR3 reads TGCGCCAGCAGCCCGATGACAGGGGGCACAGATACGCAGTATTTT.

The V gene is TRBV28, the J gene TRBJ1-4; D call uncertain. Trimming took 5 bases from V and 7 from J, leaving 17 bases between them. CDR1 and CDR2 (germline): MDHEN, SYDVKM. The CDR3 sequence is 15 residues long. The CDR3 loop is CASSTLGPRSEKLFF. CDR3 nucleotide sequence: TGTGCCAGCAGTACCCTTGGTCCGAGGAGTGAAAAACTGTTTTTT.

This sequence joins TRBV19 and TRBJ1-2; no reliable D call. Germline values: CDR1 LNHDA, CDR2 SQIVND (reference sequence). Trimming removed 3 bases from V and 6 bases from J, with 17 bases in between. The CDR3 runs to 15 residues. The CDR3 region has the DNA TGTGCCAGTAGTATGGTTGTCCGGGAGTTGGATGGCTACACCTTC. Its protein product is CASSMVVRELDGYTF.

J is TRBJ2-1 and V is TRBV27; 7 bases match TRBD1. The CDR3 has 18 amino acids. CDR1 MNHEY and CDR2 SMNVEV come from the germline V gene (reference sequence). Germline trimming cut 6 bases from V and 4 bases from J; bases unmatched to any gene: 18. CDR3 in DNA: TGTGCCAGCAGCGTAGAGGGACCGACAGGGCTGTATTACAATGAGCAGTTCTTC. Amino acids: CASSVEGPTGLYYNEQFF.

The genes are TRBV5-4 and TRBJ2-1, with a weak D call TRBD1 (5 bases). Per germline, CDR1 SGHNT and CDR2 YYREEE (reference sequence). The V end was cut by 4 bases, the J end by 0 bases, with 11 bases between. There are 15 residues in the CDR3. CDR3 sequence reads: CASSVTESSYNEQFF. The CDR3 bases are TGTGCCAGCAGCGTGACAGAGAGCTCCTACAATGAGCAGTTCTTC.

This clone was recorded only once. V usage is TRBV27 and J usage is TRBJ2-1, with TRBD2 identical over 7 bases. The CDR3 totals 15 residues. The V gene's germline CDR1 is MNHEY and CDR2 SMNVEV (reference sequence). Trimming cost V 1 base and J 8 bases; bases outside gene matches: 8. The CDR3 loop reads CASSLWLADGDEQFF. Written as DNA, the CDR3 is TGTGCCAGCAGTTTATGGCTAGCGGACGGGGATGAGCAGTTCTTC.

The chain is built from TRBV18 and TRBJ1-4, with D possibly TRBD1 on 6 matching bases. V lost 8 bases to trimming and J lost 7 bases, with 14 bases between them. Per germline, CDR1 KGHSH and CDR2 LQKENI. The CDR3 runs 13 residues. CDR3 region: CASHREGGEKLFF. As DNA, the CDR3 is TGTGCCAGCCACAGGGAGGGAGGTGAAAAACTGTTTTTT.